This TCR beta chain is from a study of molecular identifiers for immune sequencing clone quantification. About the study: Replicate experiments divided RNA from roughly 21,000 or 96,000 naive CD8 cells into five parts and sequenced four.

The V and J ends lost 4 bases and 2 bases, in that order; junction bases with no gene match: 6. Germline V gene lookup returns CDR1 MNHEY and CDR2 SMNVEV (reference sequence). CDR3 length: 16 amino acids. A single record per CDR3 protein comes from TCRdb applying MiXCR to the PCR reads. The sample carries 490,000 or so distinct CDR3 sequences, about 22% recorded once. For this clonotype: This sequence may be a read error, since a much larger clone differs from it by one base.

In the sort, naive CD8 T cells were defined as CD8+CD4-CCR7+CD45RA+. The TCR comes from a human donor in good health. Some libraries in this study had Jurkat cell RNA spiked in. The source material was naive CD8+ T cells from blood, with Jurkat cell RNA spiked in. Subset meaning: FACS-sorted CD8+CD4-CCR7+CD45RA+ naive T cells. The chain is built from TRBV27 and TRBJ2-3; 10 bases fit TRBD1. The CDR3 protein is CASSSWTGGFTDTQYF. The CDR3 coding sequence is TGTGCCAGCAGTTCCTGGACAGGGGGGTTCACAGATACGCAGTATTTT.